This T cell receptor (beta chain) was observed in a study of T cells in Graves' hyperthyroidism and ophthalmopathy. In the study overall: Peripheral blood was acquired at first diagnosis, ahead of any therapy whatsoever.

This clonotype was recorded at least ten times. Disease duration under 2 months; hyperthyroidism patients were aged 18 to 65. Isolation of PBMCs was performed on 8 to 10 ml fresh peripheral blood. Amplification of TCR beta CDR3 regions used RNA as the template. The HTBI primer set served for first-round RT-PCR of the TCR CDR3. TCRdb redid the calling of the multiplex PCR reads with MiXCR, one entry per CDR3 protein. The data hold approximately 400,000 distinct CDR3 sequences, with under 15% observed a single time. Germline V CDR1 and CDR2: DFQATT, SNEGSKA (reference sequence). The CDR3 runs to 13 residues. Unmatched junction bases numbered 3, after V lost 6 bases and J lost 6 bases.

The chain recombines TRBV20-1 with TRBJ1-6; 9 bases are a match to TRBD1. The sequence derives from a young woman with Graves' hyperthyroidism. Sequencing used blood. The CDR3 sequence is CSATQGANSPLHF. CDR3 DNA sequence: TGCAGTGCAACACAGGGGGCTAATTCACCCCTCCACTTT.